A single sample gave rise to the 5 T cell receptor beta chains below, sequenced in a study of T-cell reconstitution after alpha-beta-depleted transplantation in children. Unique molecular identifiers were incorporated during preparation of the TCRbeta library. TCRdb processed the PCR reads anew with MiXCR; each CDR3 protein has one entry. This table holds roughly 500,000 distinct CDR3 sequences, approximately 32% found once. Sequenced here: PBMCs from the stem cell graft donor, sampled from the stem cell graft. The receptors shown here come from a human donor who donated a stem cell graft to a child with aplastic anemia.

CDR3 region: CASSFGSEQFF. In DNA, the CDR3 is TGTGCCAGCAGTTTCGGAAGCGAGCAGTTCTTC. The chain uses TRBV27 and TRBJ2-1; no firm D call. The length of the CDR3 is 11 residues. Trimming cost V 3 bases and J 10 bases, with 7 bases left between them. Germline V gene sequence: CDR1 MNHEY, CDR2 SMNVEV (reference sequence).

In regard to this clonotype: At one end, the junction sequence differs from germline, possibly due to a read error. The rearrangement links TRBV25-1 to TRBJ1-1; D gene uncertain. This CDR3 comprises 18 residues. Looked up from germline, CDR1 is MGHDK and CDR2 is SYGVNS. The chain's CDR3 is CASTESPNWWGTNTEAFF. The CDR3 DNA sequence: TGTGCCAGCACTGAATCCCCAAATTGGTGGGGAACGAACACTGAAGCTTTCTTT.

The rearrangement joins TRBV10-3 to TRBJ1-1; D unclear. Germline CDR1 is ENHRY and CDR2 is SYGVKD. CDR3 length: 13 residues. Trimming took 10 bases from V and 0 from J, leaving 12 bases between them. The CDR3 loop is CATAAVMNTEAFF. The CDR3 DNA reads as TGTGCCACCGCCGCGGTGATGAACACTGAAGCTTTCTTT.

The chain joins TRBV20-1 to TRBJ1-1; 11 positions agree with TRBD1. Trimming at V came to 6 bases and at J to 7 bases, leaving 13 bases not matched to a gene. CDR1 DFQATT and CDR2 SNEGSKA come from the germline V gene (reference sequence). The CDR3 runs 15 residues. The CDR3 bases are TGCAGTGCGTTCGGCTCCAGGACAGGGGGCGTTGAAGCTTTCTTT. Translating gives CSAFGSRTGGVEAFF.

V is TRBV19 and J is TRBJ2-6; D is possibly TRBD1 or TRBD2 (5 bases each). In germline, CDR1 is LNHDA, CDR2 SQIVND (reference sequence). V was shortened by 5 bases and J by 2 bases, with 19 bases between the two germline ends. The CDR3 runs to 18 residues. The CDR3 coding sequence is TGTGCCAGTAGTGCCCGCTGGGACCTAAGGCCTGGGGCCAACGTCCTGACTTTC. Its translation is CASSARWDLRPGANVLTF.